The rows below give T cell receptor beta chains drawn from one sample of a study of blood T cell repertoires in COVID-19. This table comes from immunoSEQ multiplex PCR, and its TCRdb copy is limited to in-frame clones, with some not included. The table lists about 130,000 clones, about 91% of them singletons. Material for sequencing was peripheral blood. These receptors were collected from a man aged 45 to 65 with acute or convalescent COVID-19. CDR3s include the opening cysteine and the closing phenylalanine or tryptophan. Fields, in order: D gene, V gene, clone size, J gene, CDR3 protein, CDR3 DNA. A D gene is named only where the DNA matches it firmly. Expanded clones get a size class; other rows say once, few or many, or leave the size out.

>-|TRBV7-6|-|TRBJ2-5
CASSLSTTRSETQYF
TGTGCCAGCAGCTTATCGACGACTAGATCGGAGACCCAGTACTTC
>-|TRBV6-5|-|TRBJ1-2
CASSYSAEGVYGYTF
TGTGCCAGCAGTTACTCAGCAGAGGGGGTCTATGGCTACACCTTC
>TRBD1|TRBV19|-|TRBJ1-5
CASSSRTGEGQPQHF
TGTGCCAGTAGTTCCCGGACAGGGGAGGGCCAGCCCCAGCATTTT
>-|TRBV21-1|-|TRBJ2-7
CASSPTYEQYF
TGTGCCAGCAGCCCCACTTACGAGCAGTACTTC
>TRBD1|TRBV10-3|-|TRBJ1-1
CATRRQGNTEAFF
TGTGCCACCCGCAGACAGGGAAACACTGAAGCTTTCTTT
>-|TRBV24-1|-|TRBJ2-7
CATSAGWALFSYEQYF
TGTGCCACCAGTGCTGGGTGGGCACTTTTCTCCTACGAGCAGTACTTC
>-|TRBV10-2|-|TRBJ1-2
CASSESGTPYTF
TGCGCCAGCAGTGAGTCGGGGACACCCTACACCTTC
>-|TRBV6-5|-|TRBJ1-2
CASTGYDGYTF
TGTGCCAGCACGGGGTATGATGGCTACACCTTC
>TRBD1|TRBV7-9|-|TRBJ2-7
CASSFPVTGVSYEQYF
TGTGCCAGCAGCTTCCCCGTGACAGGGGTCTCCTACGAGCAGTACTTC
>-|TRBV12-3/TRBV12-4|-|TRBJ1-6
CASSFSGPTLHF
TGTGCCAGCAGTTTTTCCGGTCCGACCCTCCACTTT
>-|TRBV5-8|once|TRBJ1-1
CASSFIGIVPAFF
TGTGCCAGCAGCTTTATCGGGATCGTCCCCGCTTTCTTT
>-|TRBV5-1|once|TRBJ1-6
CASSLQSEDPQGYGSPLHF
TGCGCCAGCAGCCTGCAGTCAGAGGACCCGCAGGGGTATGGTTCACCCCTCCACTTT
>-|TRBV15|once|TRBJ1-5
CATSGGRGQPQHF
TGTGCCACCAGCGGAGGACGCGGTCAGCCCCAGCATTTT
>-|TRBV5-1|few|TRBJ1-2
CASSLGRFYGYTF
TGCGCCAGCAGCTTGGGTAGATTCTATGGCTACACCTTC
>-|TRBV3-1/TRBV3-2|-|TRBJ2-7
CASSQVGGNEQYF
TGTGCCAGCAGCCAAGTCGGAGGGAACGAGCAGTACTTC
>TRBD1|TRBV5-4|-|TRBJ1-1
CASSPSPGQRSSAEAFF
TGTGCCAGCAGCCCCTCCCCGGGACAGAGATCGAGCGCCGAAGCTTTCTTT
>TRBD2|TRBV28|-|TRBJ2-1
CASSRSGRLYNEQFF
TGTGCCAGCAGTCGAAGCGGGAGGTTATACAATGAGCAGTTCTTC
>-|TRBV7-2|-|TRBJ2-2
CASSLGRGNTGELFF
TGTGCCAGCAGCTTAGGTCGGGGGAACACCGGGGAGCTGTTTTTT
>TRBD2|TRBV5-4|once|TRBJ2-1
CASSLEGLAEEEQFF
TGTGCCAGCAGCTTGGAAGGACTAGCGGAGGAAGAGCAGTTCTTC
>-|TRBV7-2|-|TRBJ1-4
CASSPTPDIPGIDEKLFF
TGTGCCAGCAGCCCGACTCCAGATATTCCCGGAATCGATGAAAAACTGTTTTTT
>TRBD2|TRBV10-3|-|TRBJ2-1
CATDSGGVYNEQFF
TGTGCCACCGATTCGGGGGGGGTGTACAATGAGCAGTTCTTC
>TRBD2|TRBV15|-|TRBJ2-2
CATPSGSRTGELFF
TGTGCCACCCCTAGCGGGAGCCGCACCGGGGAGCTGTTTTTT
>TRBD1|TRBV2|-|TRBJ1-5
CAISRQGRNQPQHF
TGTGCCATAAGCCGACAGGGGCGCAATCAGCCCCAGCATTTT
>-|TRBV10-3|-|TRBJ1-1
CAIRGTKAEAFF
TGTGCCATCAGGGGGACAAAGGCTGAAGCTTTCTTT
>-|TRBV28|-|TRBJ1-1
CASIGGRGGEAFF
TGTGCCAGCATTGGGGGGCGCGGGGGTGAAGCTTTCTTT
>TRBD1|TRBV10-3|-|TRBJ1-1
CAISESGTGGSEAFF
TGTGCCATCAGTGAGTCGGGAACAGGGGGTTCTGAAGCTTTCTTT
>TRBD1|TRBV6-4|-|TRBJ1-1
CASRGGLGNTEAFF
TGTGCCAGCAGAGGGGGCCTCGGGAACACTGAAGCTTTCTTT
>-|TRBV5-1|-|TRBJ1-2
CASSFEGMDIYGYTF
TGCGCCAGCAGCTTCGAGGGAATGGATATCTATGGCTACACCTTC
>TRBD1|TRBV5-1|-|TRBJ2-1
CAGSLGQGGEQFF
TGCGCCGGCAGCTTGGGACAGGGGGGTGAGCAGTTCTTC
>-|TRBV3-1/TRBV3-2|-|TRBJ1-2
CASSQAQGRSRGYTF
TGTGCCAGCAGCCAAGCGCAGGGGAGATCGAGGGGCTACACCTTC
>-|TRBV30|-|TRBJ1-3
CAWRGGSSGNTIYF
TGTGCCTGGAGGGGGGGGTCTTCTGGAAACACCATATATTTT
>TRBD1|TRBV6-1|-|TRBJ2-3
CASSEATDRASTDTQYF
TGTGCCAGCAGTGAAGCGACGGACAGGGCCAGCACAGATACGCAGTATTTT
>TRBD1|TRBV18|-|TRBJ1-4
CASSPLRQGEKLFF
TGTGCCAGCTCACCACTAAGACAGGGTGAAAAACTGTTTTTT
>-|TRBV5-4|once|TRBJ2-7
CASSEQVIDEQYF
TGTGCCAGCAGCGAACAGGTTATCGACGAGCAGTACTTC
>TRBD1|TRBV5-1|-|TRBJ2-6
CASAPGTAGANVLTF
TGCGCCAGCGCCCCCGGGACAGCCGGGGCCAACGTCCTGACTTTC
>-|TRBV5-1|once|TRBJ2-3
CASSLEGFTDTQYF
TGCGCCAGCAGCTTGGAGGGGTTCACAGATACGCAGTATTTT
>-|TRBV18|-|TRBJ1-4
CASSAGQNEKLFF
TGTGCCAGCTCAGCAGGGCAGAATGAAAAACTGTTTTTT
>-|TRBV28|-|TRBJ1-1
CASTRRGASTEAFF
TGTGCCAGCACCCGACGTGGGGCCTCCACTGAAGCTTTCTTT
>-|TRBV4-1|-|TRBJ2-5
CASTLDSNQETQYF
TGCGCCAGCACCCTCGACTCCAACCAAGAGACCCAGTACTTC
>TRBD2|TRBV5-6|-|TRBJ2-5
CASSLERTSGQETQYF
TGTGCCAGCAGCTTGGAACGGACTAGCGGTCAAGAGACCCAGTACTTC
>-|TRBV19|-|TRBJ1-5
CASSVTGRSNQPQHF
TGTGCCAGTAGTGTAACAGGGAGAAGCAATCAGCCCCAGCATTTT
>-|TRBV4-2|-|TRBJ2-1
CASSQDRANNEQFF
TGTGCCAGCAGCCAAGATCGAGCTAACAATGAGCAGTTCTTC
>-|TRBV30|-|TRBJ1-1
CAWSGGVYTEAFF
TGTGCCTGGAGTGGGGGGGTTTACACTGAAGCTTTCTTT
>-|TRBV6-5|-|TRBJ2-1
CASRGGIYNEQFF
TGTGCCAGCAGGGGCGGGATCTACAATGAGCAGTTCTTC
>-|TRBV6-5|-|TRBJ1-5
CASIDSSNQPQHF
TGTGCCAGCATAGACAGTAGCAATCAGCCCCAGCATTTT
>TRBD2|TRBV9|-|TRBJ2-1
CASVPGLGYNEQFF
TGTGCCAGCGTACCGGGACTAGGGTACAATGAGCAGTTCTTC
>-|TRBV6-5|-|TRBJ1-3
CASSYSAGGNTIYF
TGTGCCAGCAGTTACTCGGCAGGTGGAAACACCATATATTTT
>-|TRBV3-1/TRBV3-2|-|TRBJ2-3
CASSLFGQTSTDTQYF
TGTGCCAGCAGCTTATTTGGACAGACTAGCACAGATACGCAGTATTTT
>TRBD1|TRBV29-1|-|TRBJ1-1
CSAAGQLNTEAFF
TGCAGCGCCGCGGGACAGTTGAACACTGAAGCTTTCTTT
>-|TRBV27|-|TRBJ1-2
CASRDTGRTNYGYTF
TGTGCCAGCCGAGATACAGGGAGAACTAACTATGGCTACACCTTC
>-|TRBV2|once|TRBJ1-1
CASMREGTEAFF
TGTGCCAGCATGCGGGAAGGGACTGAAGCTTTCTTT
>TRBD1|TRBV28|-|TRBJ2-7
CASSSAGQDAYEQYF
TGTGCCAGCAGTTCGGCAGGACAGGATGCCTACGAGCAGTACTTC
>-|TRBV10-1|-|TRBJ1-1
CASSILPGGTEAFF
TGCGCCAGCAGTATCCTTCCCGGGGGGACTGAAGCTTTCTTT
>TRBD1|TRBV18|-|TRBJ1-1
CASSKDRDAEAFF
TGTGCCAGCTCAAAAGACAGGGACGCTGAAGCTTTCTTT
>-|TRBV30|few|TRBJ1-2
CAWGEGSYGYTF
TGTGCCTGGGGAGAGGGGTCCTATGGCTACACCTTC
>-|TRBV13|-|TRBJ1-2
CASSKVKPGGPDGYTF
TGTGCCAGCAGCAAAGTCAAACCCGGGGGACCCGATGGCTACACCTTC
>-|TRBV3-1/TRBV3-2|-|TRBJ2-1
CASSPTSSSYNEQFF
TGTGCCAGCAGCCCAACCTCGAGCTCCTACAATGAGCAGTTCTTC
>TRBD2|TRBV7-3|-|TRBJ2-7
CASSPGTRGDEQYF
TGTGCCAGCAGCCCCGGGACTAGGGGGGACGAGCAGTACTTC
>-|TRBV19|-|TRBJ1-1
CASRALNTEAFF
TGTGCCAGTAGGGCATTGAACACTGAAGCTTTCTTT
>TRBD2|TRBV7-3|-|TRBJ2-1
CASSLLGGTSLNQFF
TGTGCCAGCAGCCTTCTCGGGGGGACTAGCCTGAATCAGTTCTTC